This is a list of T cell receptor beta chains from one sample in a study of control samples from healthy donors and cancer patients. This table comes from immunoSEQ multiplex PCR, and its TCRdb copy is limited to in-frame clones, with some not included. The table records around 250,000 clones, over 75% of them present only once. The specimen was PBMCs. The receptors here all came from a woman aged 55-69 years with lung cancer. Each CDR3 is given with its conserved first and last residue. The D gene is left open where the match is weak. Clone size, where shown, is once, few, many, or a class for clones that have expanded.

j_call clone_size d_call cdr3_length v_call cdr3_aa cdr3_nt
TRBJ1-1 . . 14 TRBV5-1 CASSLGRGGTEAFF TGCGCCAGCAGCTTGGGAAGGGGAGGCACTGAAGCTTTCTTT
TRBJ1-2 . . 13 TRBV4-1 CASSQDRVYGYTF TGCGCCAGCAGCCAAGACAGGGTTTATGGCTACACCTTC
TRBJ2-2 . TRBD2 14 TRBV6-6 CASRTSGNTGELFF TGTGCCAGCAGGACTAGCGGCAACACCGGGGAGCTGTTTTTT
TRBJ1-1 . . 14 TRBV7-9 CASRAGSGTTEAFF TGTGCCAGCAGGGCCGGGTCCGGGACCACTGAAGCTTTCTTT
TRBJ2-5 . . 11 TRBV25-1 CASSDVETQYF TGTGCCAGCAGTGACGTGGAGACCCAGTACTTC
TRBJ1-5 . . 16 TRBV7-8 CASSLVETVRNQPQHF TGTGCCAGCAGCTTAGTTGAGACAGTAAGAAATCAGCCCCAGCATTTT
TRBJ2-7 . . 12 TRBV20-1 CSAGGHSYEQYF TGCAGTGCTGGTGGGCACTCCTACGAGCAGTACTTC
TRBJ2-5 . . 15 TRBV4-1 CASSQGWGLKETQYF TGCGCCAGCAGCCAAGGGTGGGGTCTTAAAGAGACCCAGTACTTC
TRBJ1-2 many . 14 TRBV3-1/TRBV3-2 CASSPEWDGVGYTF TGTGCCAGCAGCCCGGAGTGGGACGGGGTCGGCTACACCTTC
TRBJ2-1 . TRBD2 18 TRBV4-1 CASSQDGSSGDPYNEQFF TGCGCCAGCAGCCAAGATGGAAGTAGCGGGGACCCCTACAATGAGCAGTTCTTC
TRBJ1-2 . . 15 TRBV27 CASSLYGADWLGYTF TGTGCCAGCAGTCTCTACGGGGCTGATTGGTTAGGCTACACCTTC
TRBJ2-1 . TRBD2 15 TRBV7-7 CASSLGAGGYNEQFF TGTGCCAGCAGCTTAGGAGCGGGGGGATACAATGAGCAGTTCTTC
TRBJ2-3 . . 11 TRBV3-1/TRBV3-2 CASRGLNTQYF TGTGCCAGCAGAGGCCTGAATACGCAGTATTTT
TRBJ2-1 . TRBD2 15 TRBV3-1/TRBV3-2 CASSLRASGGNEQFF TGTGCCAGCAGCCTTCGGGCTAGCGGGGGCAATGAGCAGTTCTTC
TRBJ2-2 . . 16 TRBV18 CASSPVGGPNTGELFF TGTGCCAGCTCACCAGTCGGGGGACCAAACACCGGGGAGCTGTTTTTT
TRBJ2-7 once . 11 TRBV28 CASSPRYEQYF TGTGCCAGCAGTCCCCGCTACGAGCAGTACTTC
TRBJ2-1 . . 13 TRBV24-1 CATSGPLDNEQFF TGTGCCACCAGTGGGCCACTAGACAATGAGCAGTTCTTC
TRBJ1-1 once . 14 TRBV3-1/TRBV3-2 CASSQDWGQREAFF TGTGCCAGCAGCCAAGATTGGGGCCAGCGCGAAGCTTTCTTT
TRBJ2-1 . TRBD2 16 TRBV19 CASSPSSGVRGHEQFF TGTGCCAGTAGTCCCTCTAGCGGGGTCAGAGGTCATGAGCAGTTCTTC
TRBJ2-7 . TRBD1 15 TRBV6-5 CASRPPGQGVGEQYF TGTGCCAGCAGGCCTCCGGGACAGGGAGTGGGAGAGCAGTACTTC